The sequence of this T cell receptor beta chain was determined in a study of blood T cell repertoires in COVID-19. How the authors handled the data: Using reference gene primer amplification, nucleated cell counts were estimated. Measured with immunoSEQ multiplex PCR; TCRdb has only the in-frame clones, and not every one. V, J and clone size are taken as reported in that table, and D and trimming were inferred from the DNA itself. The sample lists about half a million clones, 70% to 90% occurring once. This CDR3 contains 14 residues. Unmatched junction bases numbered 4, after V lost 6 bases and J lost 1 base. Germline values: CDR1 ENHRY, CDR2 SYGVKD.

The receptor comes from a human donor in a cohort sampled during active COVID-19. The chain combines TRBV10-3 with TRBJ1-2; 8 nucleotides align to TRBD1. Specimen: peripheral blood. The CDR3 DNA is TGTGCCATCAGGAAAGACAGGGGTAACTATGGCTACACCTTC. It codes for CAIRKDRGNYGYTF.